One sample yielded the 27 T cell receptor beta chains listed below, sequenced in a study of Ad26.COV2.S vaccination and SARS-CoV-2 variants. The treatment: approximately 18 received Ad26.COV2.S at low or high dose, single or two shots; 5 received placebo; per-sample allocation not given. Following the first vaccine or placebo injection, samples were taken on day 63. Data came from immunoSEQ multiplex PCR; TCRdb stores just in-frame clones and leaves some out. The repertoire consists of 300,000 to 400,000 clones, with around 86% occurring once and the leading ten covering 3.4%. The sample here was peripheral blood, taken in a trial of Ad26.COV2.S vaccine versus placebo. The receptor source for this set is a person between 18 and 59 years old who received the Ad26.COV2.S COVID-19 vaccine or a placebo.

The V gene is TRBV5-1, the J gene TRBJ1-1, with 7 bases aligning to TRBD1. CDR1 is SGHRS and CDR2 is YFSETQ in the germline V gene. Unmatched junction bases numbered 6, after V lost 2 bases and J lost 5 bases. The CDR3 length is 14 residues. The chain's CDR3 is CASSFYRQGTEAFF. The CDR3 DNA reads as TGCGCCAGCAGCTTCTATCGACAGGGTACTGAAGCTTTCTTT.

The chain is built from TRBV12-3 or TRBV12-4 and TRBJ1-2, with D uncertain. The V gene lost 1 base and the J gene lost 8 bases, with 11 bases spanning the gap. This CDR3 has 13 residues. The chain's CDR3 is CASSLGVVGGYTF. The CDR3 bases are TGTGCCAGCAGTTTAGGGGTTGTTGGCGGCTACACCTTC.

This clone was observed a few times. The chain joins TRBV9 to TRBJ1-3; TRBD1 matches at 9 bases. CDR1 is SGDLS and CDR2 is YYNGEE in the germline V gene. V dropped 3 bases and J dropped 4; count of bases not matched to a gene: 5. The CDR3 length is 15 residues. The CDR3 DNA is TGTGCCAGCAGCGGGGGACAGGGAATCGGAAACACCATATATTTT. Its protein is CASSGGQGIGNTIYF.

The CDR3 spells CASSPGQPQGLAGREQYF. The DNA for the CDR3 is TGCGCCAGCAGCCCGGGACAGCCACAGGGGCTAGCGGGGCGAGAGCAGTACTTC. V usage is TRBV4-1 and J usage is TRBJ2-7, with 9 bases fitting TRBD2. From germline, CDR1 is MGHRA and CDR2 YSYEKL. CDR3 length: 18 residues. The V segment lost 4 bases and the J segment 7 bases; nucleotides outside the gene matches: 20.

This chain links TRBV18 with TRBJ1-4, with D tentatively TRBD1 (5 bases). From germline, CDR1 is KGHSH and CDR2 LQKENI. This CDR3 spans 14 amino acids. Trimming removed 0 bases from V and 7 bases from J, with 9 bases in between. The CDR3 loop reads CASSPPGRAEKLFF. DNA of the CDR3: TGTGCCAGCTCACCACCGGGCAGGGCTGAAAAACTGTTTTTT. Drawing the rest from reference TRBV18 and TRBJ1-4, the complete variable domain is NAGVMQNPRHLVRRRGQEARLRCSPMKGHSHVYWYRQLPEEGLKFMVYLQKENIIDESGMPKERFSAEFPKEGPSILRIQQVVRGDSAAYFCASSPPGRAEKLFFGSGTQLSVL.

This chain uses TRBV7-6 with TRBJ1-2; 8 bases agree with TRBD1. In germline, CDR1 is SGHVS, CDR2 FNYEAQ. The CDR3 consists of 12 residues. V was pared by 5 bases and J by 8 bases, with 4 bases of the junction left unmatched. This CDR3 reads CASSRSGGGYTF. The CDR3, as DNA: TGTGCCAGCAGCCGGTCAGGGGGCGGCTACACCTTC. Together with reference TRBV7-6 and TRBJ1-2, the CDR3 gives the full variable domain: GAGVSQSPRYKVTKRGQDVALRCDPISGHVSLYWYRQALGQGPEFLTYFNYEAQQDKSGLPNDRFSAERPEGSISTLTIQRTEQRDSAMYRCASSRSGGGYTFGSGTRLTVV.

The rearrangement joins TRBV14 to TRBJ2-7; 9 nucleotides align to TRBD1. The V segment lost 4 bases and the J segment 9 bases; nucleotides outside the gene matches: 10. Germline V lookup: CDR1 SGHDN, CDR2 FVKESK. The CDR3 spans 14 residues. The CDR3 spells CASSPGTGYAGQYF. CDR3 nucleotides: TGTGCCAGCAGCCCCGGGACAGGGTATGCAGGGCAGTACTTC.

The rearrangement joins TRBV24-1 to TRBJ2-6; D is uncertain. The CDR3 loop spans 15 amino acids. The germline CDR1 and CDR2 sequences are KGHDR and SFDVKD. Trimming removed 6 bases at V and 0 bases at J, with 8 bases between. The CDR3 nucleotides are TGTGCCACCAGTCCCGGTGGCTCTGGGGCCAACGTCCTGACTTTC. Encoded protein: CATSPGGSGANVLTF.

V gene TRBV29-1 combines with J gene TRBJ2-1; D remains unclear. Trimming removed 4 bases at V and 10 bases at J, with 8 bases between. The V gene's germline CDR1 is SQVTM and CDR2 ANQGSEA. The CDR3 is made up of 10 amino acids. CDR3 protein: CSVVRREQFF. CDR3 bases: TGCAGCGTTGTCCGACGGGAGCAGTTCTTC.

The CDR3 reads CASSSVGQPQHF. Written as DNA, the CDR3 is TGTGCCAGCAGTTCGGTCGGACAGCCCCAGCATTTT. The chain employs TRBV12-3 or TRBV12-4 and TRBJ1-5; D unclear. CDR3 size: 12 residues. The V gene lost 4 bases and the J gene lost 7 bases, with 8 bases spanning the gap.

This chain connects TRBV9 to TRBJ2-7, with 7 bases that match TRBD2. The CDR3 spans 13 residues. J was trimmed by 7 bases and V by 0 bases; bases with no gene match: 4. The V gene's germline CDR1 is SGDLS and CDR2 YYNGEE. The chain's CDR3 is CASSVAAGGEQYF. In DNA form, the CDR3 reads TGTGCCAGCAGCGTAGCCGCCGGGGGGGAGCAGTACTTC.

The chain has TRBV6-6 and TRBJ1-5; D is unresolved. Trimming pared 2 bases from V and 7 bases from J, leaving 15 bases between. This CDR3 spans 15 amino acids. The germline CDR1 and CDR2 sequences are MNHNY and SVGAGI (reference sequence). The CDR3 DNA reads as TGTGCCAGCAGTTACCCCGGCTCGAGGAGGCAGCCCCAGCATTTT. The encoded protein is CASSYPGSRRQPQHF.

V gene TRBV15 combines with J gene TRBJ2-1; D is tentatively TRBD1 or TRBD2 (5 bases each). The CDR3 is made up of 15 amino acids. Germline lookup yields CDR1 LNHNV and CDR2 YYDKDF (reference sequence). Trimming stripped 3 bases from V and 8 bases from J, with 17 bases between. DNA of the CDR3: TGTGCCACCAGCAGCCGGGACGGTCCCTTCTATGAGCAGTTCTTC. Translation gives CATSSRDGPFYEQFF.

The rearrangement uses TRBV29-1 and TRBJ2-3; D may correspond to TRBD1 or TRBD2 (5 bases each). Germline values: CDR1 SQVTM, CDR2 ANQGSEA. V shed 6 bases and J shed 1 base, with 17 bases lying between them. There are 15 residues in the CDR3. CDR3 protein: CSVPRTGRGTDTQYF. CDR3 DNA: TGCAGCGTACCCAGGACGGGACGGGGCACAGATACGCAGTATTTT.

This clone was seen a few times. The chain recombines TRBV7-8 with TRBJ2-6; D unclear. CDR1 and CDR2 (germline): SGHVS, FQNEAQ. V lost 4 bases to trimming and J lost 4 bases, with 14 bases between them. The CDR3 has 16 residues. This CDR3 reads CASSSFATAGANVLTF. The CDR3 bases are TGTGCCAGCAGCTCCTTTGCGACGGCGGGGGCCAACGTCCTGACTTTC.

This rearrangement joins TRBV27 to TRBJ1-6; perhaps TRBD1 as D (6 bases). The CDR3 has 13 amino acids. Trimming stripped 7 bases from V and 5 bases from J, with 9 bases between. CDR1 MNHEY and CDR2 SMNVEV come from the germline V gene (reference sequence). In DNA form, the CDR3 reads TGTGCCAGCACCAGGACAGATAATTCACCCCTCCACTTT. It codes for CASTRTDNSPLHF.

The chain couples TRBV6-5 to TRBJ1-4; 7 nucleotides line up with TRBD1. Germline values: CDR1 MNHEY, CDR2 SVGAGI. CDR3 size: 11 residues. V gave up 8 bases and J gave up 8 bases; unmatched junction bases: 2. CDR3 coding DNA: TGTGCCAGCTCACAGGGGGAAAAACTGTTTTTT. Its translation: CASSQGEKLFF.

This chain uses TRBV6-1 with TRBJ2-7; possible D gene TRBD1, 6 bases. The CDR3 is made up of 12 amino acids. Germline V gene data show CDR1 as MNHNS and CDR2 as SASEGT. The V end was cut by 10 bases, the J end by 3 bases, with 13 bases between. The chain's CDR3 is CAIGTTLYEQYF. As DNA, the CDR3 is TGTGCCATCGGGACAACCCTCTACGAGCAGTACTTC.

The CDR3 region is CASSLDVNTEAFF. In nucleotides, the CDR3 is TGTGCCAGCAGTTTAGATGTGAACACTGAAGCTTTCTTT. The chain employs TRBV12-3 or TRBV12-4 and TRBJ1-1, with unresolved D. This CDR3 comprises 13 residues. V was pared by 1 base and J by 0 bases, with 3 bases between.

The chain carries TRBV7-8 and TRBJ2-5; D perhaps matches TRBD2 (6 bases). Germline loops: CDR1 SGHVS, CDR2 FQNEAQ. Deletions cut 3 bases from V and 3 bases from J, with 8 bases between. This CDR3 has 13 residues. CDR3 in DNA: TGTGCCAGCAGCTTCGGCGGGAAAGAGACCCAGTACTTC. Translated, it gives CASSFGGKETQYF.

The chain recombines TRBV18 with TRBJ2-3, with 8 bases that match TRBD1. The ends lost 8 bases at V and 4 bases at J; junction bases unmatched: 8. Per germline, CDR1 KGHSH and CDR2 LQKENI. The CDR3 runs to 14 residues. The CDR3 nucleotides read TGTGCCAGCCCCGGACAGGGTAAGGCAGATACGCAGTATTTT. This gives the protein CASPGQGKADTQYF.

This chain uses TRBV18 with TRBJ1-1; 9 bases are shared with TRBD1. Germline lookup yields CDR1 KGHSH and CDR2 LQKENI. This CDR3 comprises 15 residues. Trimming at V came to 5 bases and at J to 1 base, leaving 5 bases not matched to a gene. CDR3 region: CASSNRDRANTEAFF. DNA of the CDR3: TGTGCCAGCTCAAACCGGGACAGGGCGAACACTGAAGCTTTCTTT.

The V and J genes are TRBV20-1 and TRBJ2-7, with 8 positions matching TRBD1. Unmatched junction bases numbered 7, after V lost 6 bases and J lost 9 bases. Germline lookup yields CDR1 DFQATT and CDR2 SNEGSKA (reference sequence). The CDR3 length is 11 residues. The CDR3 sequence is CSAPQGVVQYF. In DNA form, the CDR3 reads TGCAGTGCGCCACAGGGGGTTGTGCAGTACTTC.

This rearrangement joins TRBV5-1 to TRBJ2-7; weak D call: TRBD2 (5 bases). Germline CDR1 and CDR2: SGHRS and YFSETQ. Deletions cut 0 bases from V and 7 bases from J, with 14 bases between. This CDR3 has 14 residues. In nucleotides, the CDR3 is TGCGCCAGCAGCTTGGTAGGCAACCGAGGGGAGCAGTACTTC. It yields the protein CASSLVGNRGEQYF. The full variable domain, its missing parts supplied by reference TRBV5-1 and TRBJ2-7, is KAGVTQTPRYLIKTRGQQVTLSCSPISGHRSVSWYQQTPGQGLQFLFEYFSETQRNKGNFPGRFSGRQFSNSRSEMNVSTLELGDSALYLCASSLVGNRGEQYFGPGTRLTVT.

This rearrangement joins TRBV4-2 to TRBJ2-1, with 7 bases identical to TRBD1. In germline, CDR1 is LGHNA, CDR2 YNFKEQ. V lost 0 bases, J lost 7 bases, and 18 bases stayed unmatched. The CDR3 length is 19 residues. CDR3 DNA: TGTGCCAGCAGCCAAGATGGGCCCCCACTTAGACAGGGAAGAAATGAGCAGTTCTTC. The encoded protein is CASSQDGPPLRQGRNEQFF.

The CDR3 reads CASRVESGANVLTF. The CDR3 DNA follows: TGTGCCAGCCGGGTAGAGTCTGGGGCCAACGTCCTGACTTTC. The V gene is TRBV3-1 (or the pseudogene TRBV3-2), the J gene TRBJ2-6, with D unresolved. The V gene's germline CDR1 is LGHDT and CDR2 YNNKEL (reference sequence). With 8 bases removed from V and 1 base from J, the gap between germline ends came to 9 bases. The CDR3 runs to 14 residues.

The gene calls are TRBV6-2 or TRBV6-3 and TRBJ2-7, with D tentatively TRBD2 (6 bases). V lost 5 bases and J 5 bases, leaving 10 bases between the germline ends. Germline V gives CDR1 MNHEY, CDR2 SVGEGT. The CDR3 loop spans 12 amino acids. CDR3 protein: CASSQEGDEQYF. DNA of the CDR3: TGTGCCAGCAGTCAGGAGGGAGACGAGCAGTACTTC.